The 8 T cell receptor beta chains reported below all come from one sample, sequenced in a study of early T cells in non-severe SARS-CoV-2 infection. Via MiXCR, TCRdb re-called the 5' RACE reads, giving one row per CDR3 protein. The table lists 55,000 to 85,000 distinct CDR3 sequences, roughly 12% of them singletons. The material sequenced was whole blood. These receptors were taken from an adult who was a healthcare worker with PCR-confirmed SARS-CoV-2 infection or an uninfected control (not recorded which).

This clonotype came up a few times. This chain links TRBV11-2 with TRBJ2-5; 9 bases match TRBD1. This CDR3 comprises 15 residues. Trimming removed 4 bases from V and 5 bases from J; junction bases left unmatched: 8. Germline values: CDR1 SGHAT, CDR2 FQNNGV. The CDR3 protein is CASSSRTGDGETQYF. CDR3 DNA sequence: TGTGCCAGCAGCTCAAGGACAGGGGACGGGGAGACCCAGTACTTC.

The chain couples TRBV9 to TRBJ2-7; D unresolved. Trimming removed 0 bases from V and 3 bases from J, with 13 bases in between. Germline loops: CDR1 SGDLS, CDR2 YYNGEE. This CDR3 is 15 amino acids long. The CDR3, as DNA: TGTGCCAGCAGCGTAGCCCCTCTCTGGGGCTACGAGCAGTACTTC. This gives the protein CASSVAPLWGYEQYF.

A few counts support this clonotype. The V and J genes are TRBV7-2 and TRBJ2-1, with TRBD2 identical over 9 bases. V shed 2 bases, J shed 2 bases, and the junction held 4 bases outside the gene matches. This CDR3 spans 16 amino acids. Per germline, CDR1 SGHTA and CDR2 FQGNSA. CDR3 DNA: TGTGCCAGCAGCTTATGGGCGGGAGGGGCCTACAATGAGCAGTTCTTC. Protein product: CASSLWAGGAYNEQFF.

The chain is built from TRBV29-1 and TRBJ2-1, with 10 bases identical to TRBD2. The ends lost 4 bases at V and 4 bases at J; junction bases unmatched: 16. The CDR3 is 18 residues long. CDR1 is SQVTM, CDR2 ANQGSEA, per germline. CDR3 residues: CSVVSGRASGRGYNEQFF. Written as DNA, the CDR3 is TGCAGCGTTGTGAGTGGCAGGGCCAGCGGGAGGGGTTACAATGAGCAGTTCTTC.

The chain is built from TRBV29-1 and TRBJ2-7, with 7 nucleotides matching TRBD2. This CDR3 has 12 residues. The trim removed 6 bases at V and 7 bases at J, leaving 9 bases unmatched. CDR1 is SQVTM, CDR2 ANQGSEA, per germline. The CDR3 DNA reads as TGCAGCGTAGCGGTGAGGCGGGGGGAGCAGTACTTC. It codes for CSVAVRRGEQYF.

This clonotype was found many times. The chain is built from TRBV12-3 or TRBV12-4 and TRBJ2-7; TRBD2 matches 10 bases. J lost 7 bases, V lost 1 base, and 10 bases had no gene match. The CDR3 has 16 amino acids. This CDR3 reads CASSLGASGGQGEQYF. The CDR3 DNA reads TGTGCCAGCAGTTTAGGGGCTAGCGGGGGCCAAGGGGAGCAGTACTTC.

J is TRBJ2-5 and V is TRBV10-3; TRBD2 aligns across 14 bases. CDR1 is ENHRY and CDR2 is SYGVKD in the germline V gene. V lost 5 bases, J lost 5 bases, and 4 bases stayed unmatched. The CDR3 has 15 amino acids. DNA for the CDR3: TGTGCCATCAGTATTGGACTAGCGGGGGGTGAGACCCAGTACTTC. It is translated as CAISIGLAGGETQYF.

Remarks on this clonotype: A much larger clone lies a single base off, so this may be a read error. CDR3 bases: TGTGCCAACAGTTTAATGGGGGGCAGTCAGCCCCAGCATTTT. Its protein is CANSLMGGSQPQHF. The chain combines TRBV27 with TRBJ1-5, with D perhaps matching TRBD1 (6 bases). Germline V gene sequence: CDR1 MNHEY, CDR2 SMNVEV (reference sequence). CDR3 length equals 14 residues.